The next 19 T cell receptor beta chains were all read from a single sample in a study of blood T cell repertoires in COVID-19 (dated by TCRdb to 2018 to 2020). Receptor libraries were prepared by the immunoSEQ multiplex PCR assay. TCRdb limited this immuneACCESS table to in-frame rearrangements with V and J called. A share of clones is missing; checked studies link under half to unresolved V genes, and the rest is unexplained. Counted in this sample were 120,000 or so clones; roughly four fifths of them appeared once. The top ten constitute 2% to 3% of the sample. Sequenced input: peripheral blood. These receptors originate from a man aged 50 or older with acute or convalescent COVID-19.

CDR3 nucleotide sequence: TGTGCCAGCAGCTCCCGTACAGGGTTTATGAACACTGAAGCTTTCTTT. Its translation is CASSSRTGFMNTEAFF. The chain carries TRBV5-6 and TRBJ1-1, with D possibly matching TRBD1 (6 bases). This CDR3 region has 16 residues. Germline V CDR1 and CDR2: SGHDT, YYEEEE. V lost 3 bases to trimming and J lost 0 bases, with 15 bases between them. Combining the CDR3 with reference TRBV5-6 and TRBJ1-1 gives the whole variable domain DAGVTQSPTHLIKTRGQQVTLRCSPKSGHDTVSWYQQALGQGPQFIFQYYEEEERQRGNFPDRFSGHQFPNYSSELNVNALLLGDSALYLCASSSRTGFMNTEAFFGQGTRLTVV.

This chain links TRBV12-3 or TRBV12-4 with TRBJ1-1; no clear D. The CDR3 has 13 amino acids. Trimming stripped 3 bases from V and 1 base from J, with 6 bases between. CDR3 region: CASSFQSNTEAFF. CDR3 DNA sequence: TGTGCCAGCAGTTTCCAATCGAACACTGAAGCTTTCTTT.

This clone was observed a handful of times. The rearrangement uses TRBV2 and TRBJ2-7; tentative D call: TRBD2 (5 bases). CDR1 is SNHLY, CDR2 FYNNEI, per germline. V lost 10 bases and J 0 bases, leaving 13 bases between the germline ends. The CDR3 covers 13 residues. The CDR3 nucleotides are TGTGCCAACGAGCGGAAGAGCTCCTACGAGCAGTACTTC. Residues: CANERKSSYEQYF.

The table lists this clone with a count of one. The V and J genes are TRBV19 and TRBJ1-2; D gene ambiguous. The CDR3 is made up of 13 amino acids. The V end was cut by 5 bases, the J end by 2 bases, with 9 bases between. Germline V gene lookup returns CDR1 LNHDA and CDR2 SQIVND (reference sequence). The CDR3 DNA follows: TGTGCCAGTAGTTCCAGGATGAACTATGGCTACACCTTC. As protein: CASSSRMNYGYTF.

This chain uses TRBV7-8 with TRBJ2-1; 11 nucleotides align to TRBD2. The CDR3 consists of 16 residues. CDR1 is SGHVS, CDR2 FQNEAQ, per germline. V was pared by 6 bases and J by 0 bases, with 4 bases of the junction left unmatched. In DNA form, the CDR3 reads TGTGCCAGCAGATACACTAGCGGGAGCTCCTACAATGAGCAGTTCTTC. Its protein is CASRYTSGSSYNEQFF.

V gene TRBV19 combines with J gene TRBJ1-2, with 9 bases identical to TRBD1. Per germline, CDR1 LNHDA and CDR2 SQIVND (reference sequence). Unmatched junction bases numbered 6, after V lost 7 bases and J lost 6 bases. The CDR3 runs 13 residues. DNA of the CDR3: TGTGCCAGTACTACCAGGACAGGGGATGGCTACACCTTC. This sequence encodes CASTTRTGDGYTF.

V is TRBV10-2 and J is TRBJ1-1, with TRBD1 as a possible D gene (6 bases). Per the germline V gene, CDR1 is WSHSY and CDR2 is SAAADI. There are 14 residues in the CDR3. Trimming removed 6 bases at V and 1 base at J, with 12 bases between. The chain's CDR3 is CASRPTGPNTEAFF. The DNA for the CDR3 is TGCGCCAGCAGACCCACAGGGCCGAACACTGAAGCTTTCTTT.

This clone was counted between two and nine times. The CDR3 region is CASSFMAGVTYEQYF. The CDR3 DNA reads TGTGCCAGCAGTTTTATGGCGGGAGTAACCTACGAGCAGTACTTC. V gene TRBV28 combines with J gene TRBJ2-7; 7 bases fit TRBD2. CDR1 is MDHEN and CDR2 is SYDVKM in the germline V gene. The CDR3 covers 15 residues. The V and J ends lost 3 bases and 2 bases, in that order; junction bases with no gene match: 7.

This clone has just a few counts. The chain joins TRBV27 to TRBJ1-6; 9 bases match TRBD1. With 5 bases clipped from V and 9 bases from J, the junction kept 5 bases outside the gene matches. This CDR3 spans 14 amino acids. Per germline, CDR1 MNHEY and CDR2 SMNVEV (reference sequence). CDR3 nucleotides: TGTGCCAGCAGTCCGGGACAGGGTACTTCACCCCTCCACTTT. Its protein is CASSPGQGTSPLHF.

The chain joins TRBV7-9 to TRBJ2-1; 7 positions agree with TRBD2. The ends lost 5 bases at V and 13 bases at J; junction bases unmatched: 8. CDR1 is SEHNR, CDR2 FQNEAQ, per germline (reference sequence). CDR3 length equals 12 residues. CDR3 nucleotides: TGTGCCAGCAGCCCGCTTCTAGCGGCCCAGTTCTTC. Amino acid sequence: CASSPLLAAQFF.

The chain has TRBV6-5 and TRBJ2-3, with D unclear. Per the germline V gene, CDR1 is MNHEY and CDR2 is SVGAGI. V lost 2 bases and J 0 bases, leaving 3 bases between the germline ends. The CDR3 runs 13 residues. CDR3 nucleotide sequence: TGTGCCAGCAGTTACGTAAGCACAGATACGCAGTATTTT. Its protein product is CASSYVSTDTQYF.

V gene TRBV7-9 combines with J gene TRBJ2-3, with 7 bases matching TRBD1. J lost 5 bases, V lost 5 bases, and 4 bases had no gene match. Germline V gene lookup returns CDR1 SEHNR and CDR2 FQNEAQ (reference sequence). The CDR3 spans 13 residues. CDR3 coding DNA: TGTGCCAGCAGCACAGGGGCTGTAGATACGCAGTATTTT. Translating it yields CASSTGAVDTQYF.

J is TRBJ1-1 and V is TRBV19, with unresolved D. CDR3 length: 13 amino acids. Trimming took 1 base from V and 3 from J, leaving 6 bases between them. Germline loops: CDR1 LNHDA, CDR2 SQIVND (reference sequence). CDR3 bases: TGTGCCAGTAGTATAGGCAGTTACACTGAAGCTTTCTTT. Residues: CASSIGSYTEAFF. Combining the CDR3 with reference TRBV19 and TRBJ1-1 gives the whole variable domain DGGITQSPKYLFRKEGQNVTLSCEQNLNHDAMYWYRQDPGQGLRLIYYSQIVNDFQKGDIAEGYSVSREKKESFPLTVTSAQKNPTAFYLCASSIGSYTEAFFGQGTRLTVV.

The V gene is TRBV5-1, the J gene TRBJ2-7; tentatively, D is TRBD2 (6 bases). This CDR3 has 14 residues. Per the germline V gene, CDR1 is SGHRS and CDR2 is YFSETQ. V shed 7 bases and J shed 0 bases, with 14 bases lying between them. The CDR3 coding sequence is TGCGCCAGCGCAGACTCTAGCGCCTCCTACGAGCAGTACTTC. Protein sequence: CASADSSASYEQYF.

The J gene is TRBJ2-3, the V gene TRBV3-1 (or the pseudogene TRBV3-2), with 10 bases fitting TRBD2. The CDR3 is 17 residues long. Germline-derived CDR1 and CDR2 are LGHDT and YNNKEL (reference sequence). J was trimmed by 5 bases and V by 1 base; bases with no gene match: 9. CDR3 sequence reads: CASSQGTSGGAVDTQYF. CDR3 coding DNA: TGTGCCAGCAGCCAAGGTACGAGCGGGGGGGCCGTAGATACGCAGTATTTT.

The chain recombines TRBV28 with TRBJ1-5; TRBD1 matches 8 bases. There are 18 residues in the CDR3. The germline CDR1 and CDR2 sequences are MDHEN and SYDVKM. Trimming at V came to 1 base and at J to 6 bases, leaving 14 bases not matched to a gene. In DNA, the CDR3 is TGTGCCAGCAGTTTATTTACTGGCAGGGGGCCGGAAAGTCAGCCCCAGCATTTT. Translation gives CASSLFTGRGPESQPQHF.

The rearrangement joins TRBV4-2 to TRBJ2-7; D call uncertain. V was shortened by 0 bases and J by 3 bases, with 9 bases between the two germline ends. Germline CDR1 is LGHNA and CDR2 is YNFKEQ. The length of the CDR3 is 14 residues. The CDR3 reads CASSQERQLYEQYF. The CDR3 DNA sequence: TGTGCCAGCAGCCAAGAGCGACAACTCTACGAGCAGTACTTC.

The chain is built from TRBV14 and TRBJ2-5; 12 bases match TRBD2. The CDR3 has 16 residues. CDR1 is SGHDN, CDR2 FVKESK, per germline. Trimming removed 4 bases from V and 5 bases from J; junction bases left unmatched: 8. In nucleotides, the CDR3 is TGTGCCAGCAGCCCAGGGACTAGCGGGTTCGGGGAGACCCAGTACTTC. It encodes CASSPGTSGFGETQYF.

The chain recombines TRBV7-9 with TRBJ2-1, with TRBD1 identical over 9 bases. Germline V gene sequence: CDR1 SEHNR, CDR2 FQNEAQ (reference sequence). This CDR3 contains 15 residues. Trimming at V came to 5 bases and at J to 4 bases, leaving 6 bases not matched to a gene. This CDR3 is CASSDPGQGYNEQFF. Written as DNA, the CDR3 is TGTGCCAGCAGCGACCCGGGACAGGGTTACAATGAGCAGTTCTTC. Complete variable domain (other parts from reference TRBV7-9 and TRBJ2-1): DTGVSQNPRHKITKRGQNVTFRCDPISEHNRLYWYRQTLGQGPEFLTYFQNEAQLEKSRLLSDRFSAERPKGSFSTLEIQRTEQGDSAMYLCASSDPGQGYNEQFFGPGTRLTVL.